This entry concerns a single T cell receptor beta chain. As handled by the study authors: Estimates of nucleated cell counts were drawn from the amplification of reference gene primers. Using immunoSEQ multiplex PCR, the repertoire was profiled, and TCRdb retains in-frame clones only, with some absent. The DNA gave D and trimming, while V, J and clone size come from that table. The sample has a few hundred thousand clones; approximately 86% are singletons. This entry belongs to a study of blood T cell repertoires in COVID-19. Overall study context: Donors in the United States, Italy and Spain gave samples during acute or convalescent COVID-19. Sample material is recorded as cDNA or gDNA derived from T cells, B-cell-depleted T cells, or PBMCs.

Germline V gives CDR1 MNHEY, CDR2 SMNVEV (reference sequence). The CDR3 runs 14 residues. V shed 4 bases, J shed 4 bases, and the junction held 3 bases outside the gene matches. The TCR comes from a man between 18 and 29 years old with active or convalescent COVID-19. The sequenced material came from peripheral blood. The chain employs TRBV27 and TRBJ1-3, with 8 nucleotides matching TRBD1. DNA for the CDR3: TGTGCCAGCAGTTCGGACAGGGCCGGAAACACCATATATTTT. Translation: CASSSDRAGNTIYF.